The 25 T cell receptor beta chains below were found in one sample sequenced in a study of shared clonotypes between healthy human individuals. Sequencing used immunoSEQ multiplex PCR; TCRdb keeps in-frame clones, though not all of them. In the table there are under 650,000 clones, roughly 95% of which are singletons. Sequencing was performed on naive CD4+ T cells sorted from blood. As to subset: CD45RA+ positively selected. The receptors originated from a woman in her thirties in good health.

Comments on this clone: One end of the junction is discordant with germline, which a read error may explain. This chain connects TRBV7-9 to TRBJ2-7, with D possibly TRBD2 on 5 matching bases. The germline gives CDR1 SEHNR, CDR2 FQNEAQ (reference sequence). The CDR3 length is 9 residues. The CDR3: CASSLTGNF. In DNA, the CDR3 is TGTGCCAGCAGCTTAACGGGAAACTTC.

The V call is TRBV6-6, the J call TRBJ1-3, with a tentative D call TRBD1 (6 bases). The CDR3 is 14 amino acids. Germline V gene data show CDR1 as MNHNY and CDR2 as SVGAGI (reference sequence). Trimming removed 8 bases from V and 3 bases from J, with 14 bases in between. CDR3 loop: CASGTGRGGNTIYF. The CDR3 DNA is TGTGCCAGCGGAACAGGGAGAGGTGGAAACACCATATATTTT.

This chain's CDR3 is CARLPSGPPYEQYF. The CDR3 coding sequence is TGCGCCAGACTTCCTTCGGGACCACCGTACGAGCAGTACTTC. The chain has TRBV5-1 and TRBJ2-5; D is possibly TRBD1 or TRBD2 (5 bases each). The J call could be wrong; TRBJ2-7 is a better fit for the DNA end. This CDR3 contains 14 residues. The germline V gene has CDR1 SGHRS and CDR2 YFSETQ.

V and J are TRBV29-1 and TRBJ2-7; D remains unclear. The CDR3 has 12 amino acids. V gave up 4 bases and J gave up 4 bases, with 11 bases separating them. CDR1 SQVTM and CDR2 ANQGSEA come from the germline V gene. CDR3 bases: TGCAGCGTTGTGGGCGAAGGTTACGAGCAGTACTTC. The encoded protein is CSVVGEGYEQYF.

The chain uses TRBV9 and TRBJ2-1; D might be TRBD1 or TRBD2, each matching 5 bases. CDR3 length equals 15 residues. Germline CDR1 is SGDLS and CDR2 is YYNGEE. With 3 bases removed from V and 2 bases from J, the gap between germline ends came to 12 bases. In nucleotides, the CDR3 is TGTGCCAGCAGCGCCACTACGGGGCCCTACAATGAGCAGTTCTTC. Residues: CASSATTGPYNEQFF.

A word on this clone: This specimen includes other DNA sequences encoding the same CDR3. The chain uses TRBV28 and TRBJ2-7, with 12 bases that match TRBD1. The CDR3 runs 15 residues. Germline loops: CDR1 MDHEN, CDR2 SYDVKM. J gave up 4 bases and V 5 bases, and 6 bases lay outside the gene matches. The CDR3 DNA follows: TGTGCCAGCAGTGCACCGGGACAGGGGGCTTACGAGCAGTACTTC. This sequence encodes CASSAPGQGAYEQYF.

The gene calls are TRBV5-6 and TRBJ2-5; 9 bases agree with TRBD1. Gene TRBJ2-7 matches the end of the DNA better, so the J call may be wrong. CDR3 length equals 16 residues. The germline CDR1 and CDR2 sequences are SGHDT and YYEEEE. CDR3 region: CASSQAGTGPQYEQYF. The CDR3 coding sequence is TGTGCCAGCAGCCAGGCCGGGACAGGGCCCCAGTACGAGCAGTACTTC.

CDR3 sequence: CASSEGTHSYEQYF. DNA of the CDR3: TGTGCCAGCAGTGAAGGCACACATTCCTACGAGCAGTACTTC. This chain connects TRBV2 to TRBJ2-7; D gene unclear. The CDR3 runs 14 residues. Germline lookup yields CDR1 SNHLY and CDR2 FYNNEI. Trimming removed 1 base from V and 1 base from J, with 8 bases in between. The entire variable domain, with the rest obtained from reference TRBV2 and TRBJ2-7, is as follows: EPEVTQTPSHQVTQMGQEVILRCVPISNHLYFYWYRQILGQKVEFLVSFYNNEISEKSEIFDDQFSVERPDGSNFTLKIRSTKLEDSAMYFCASSEGTHSYEQYFGPGTRLTVT.

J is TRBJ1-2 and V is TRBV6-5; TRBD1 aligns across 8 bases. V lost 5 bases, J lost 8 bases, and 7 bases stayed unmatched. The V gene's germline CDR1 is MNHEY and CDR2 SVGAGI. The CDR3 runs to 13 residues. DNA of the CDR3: TGTGCCAGCAGTCAGGACAGGGCATGGGGCTACACCTTC. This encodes CASSQDRAWGYTF.

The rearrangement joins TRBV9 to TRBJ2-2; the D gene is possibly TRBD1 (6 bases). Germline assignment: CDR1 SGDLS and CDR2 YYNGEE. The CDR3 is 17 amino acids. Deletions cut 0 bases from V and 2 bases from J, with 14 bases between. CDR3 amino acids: CASSVAFLDSNTGELFF. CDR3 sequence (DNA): TGTGCCAGCAGCGTAGCTTTCCTGGACAGTAACACCGGGGAGCTGTTTTTT.

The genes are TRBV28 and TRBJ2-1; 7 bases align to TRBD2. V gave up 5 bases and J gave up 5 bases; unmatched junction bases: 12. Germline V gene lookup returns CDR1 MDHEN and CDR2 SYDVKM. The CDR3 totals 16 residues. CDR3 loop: CASSPSSGKYHNEQFF. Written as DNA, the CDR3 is TGTGCCAGCAGTCCCTCCAGCGGGAAGTACCACAATGAGCAGTTCTTC.

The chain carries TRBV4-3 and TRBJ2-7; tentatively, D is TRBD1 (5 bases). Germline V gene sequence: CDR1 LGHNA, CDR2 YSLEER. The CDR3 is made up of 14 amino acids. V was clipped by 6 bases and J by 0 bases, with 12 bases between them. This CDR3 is CASRPQGSSYEQYF. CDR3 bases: TGCGCCAGCAGGCCGCAGGGATCCTCCTACGAGCAGTACTTC.

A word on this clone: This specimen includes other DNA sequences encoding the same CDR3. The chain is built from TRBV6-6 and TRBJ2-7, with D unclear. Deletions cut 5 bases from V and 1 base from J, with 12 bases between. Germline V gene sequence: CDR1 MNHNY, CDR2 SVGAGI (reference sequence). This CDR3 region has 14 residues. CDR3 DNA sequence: TGTGCCAGCAGTCCCCTCTTGGCGTCCTACGAGCAGTACTTC. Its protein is CASSPLLASYEQYF.

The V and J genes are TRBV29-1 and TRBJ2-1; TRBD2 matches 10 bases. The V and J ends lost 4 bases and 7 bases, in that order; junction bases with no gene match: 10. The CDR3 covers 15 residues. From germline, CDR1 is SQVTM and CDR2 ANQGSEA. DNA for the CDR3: TGCAGCGTTGTATTCCCTAGCGGGAGATATAATGAGCAGTTCTTC. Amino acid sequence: CSVVFPSGRYNEQFF.

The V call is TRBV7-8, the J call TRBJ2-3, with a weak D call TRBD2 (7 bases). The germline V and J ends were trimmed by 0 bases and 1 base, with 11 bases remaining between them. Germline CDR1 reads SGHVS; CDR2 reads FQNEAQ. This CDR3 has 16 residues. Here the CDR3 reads CASSLAGGHGTDTQYF. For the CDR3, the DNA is TGTGCCAGCAGCTTAGCGGGGGGGCACGGCACAGATACGCAGTATTTT.

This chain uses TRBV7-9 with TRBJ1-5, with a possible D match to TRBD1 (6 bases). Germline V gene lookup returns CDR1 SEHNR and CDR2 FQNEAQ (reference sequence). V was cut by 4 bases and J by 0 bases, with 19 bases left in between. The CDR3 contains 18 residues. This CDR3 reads CASSSSPGQDYSNQPQHF. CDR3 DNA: TGTGCCAGCAGCTCTTCCCCGGGACAAGACTATAGCAATCAGCCCCAGCATTTT.

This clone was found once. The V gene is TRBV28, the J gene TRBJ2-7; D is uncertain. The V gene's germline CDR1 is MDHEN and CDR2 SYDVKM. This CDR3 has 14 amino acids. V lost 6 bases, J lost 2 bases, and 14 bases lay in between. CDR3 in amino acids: CASSPFQGTYEQYF. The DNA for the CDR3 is TGTGCCAGCAGCCCTTTTCAAGGAACCTACGAGCAGTACTTC.

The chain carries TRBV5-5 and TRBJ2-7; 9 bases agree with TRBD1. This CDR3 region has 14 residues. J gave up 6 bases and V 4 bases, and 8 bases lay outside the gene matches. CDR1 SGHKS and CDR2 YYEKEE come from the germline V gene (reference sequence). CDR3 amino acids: CASSPTLTGGEQYF. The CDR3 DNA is TGTGCCAGCAGCCCCACTCTGACAGGGGGCGAGCAGTACTTC.

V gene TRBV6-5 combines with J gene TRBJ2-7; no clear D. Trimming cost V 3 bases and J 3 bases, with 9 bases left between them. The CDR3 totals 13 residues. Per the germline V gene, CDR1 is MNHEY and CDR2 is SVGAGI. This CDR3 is CASSYGPSYEQYF. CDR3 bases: TGTGCCAGCAGTTATGGTCCGAGCTACGAGCAGTACTTC.

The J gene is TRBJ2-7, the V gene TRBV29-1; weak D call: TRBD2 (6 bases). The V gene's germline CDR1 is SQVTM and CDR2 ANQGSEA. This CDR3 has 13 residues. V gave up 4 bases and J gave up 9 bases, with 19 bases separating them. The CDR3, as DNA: TGCAGCGTTGCGATCGCCGTTTCGGGGGTGCAGTACTTC. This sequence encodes CSVAIAVSGVQYF.

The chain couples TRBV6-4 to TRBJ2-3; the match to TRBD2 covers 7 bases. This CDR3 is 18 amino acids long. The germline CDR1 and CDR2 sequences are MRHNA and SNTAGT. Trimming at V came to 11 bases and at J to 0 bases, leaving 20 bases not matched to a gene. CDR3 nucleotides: TGTGCCCTCGTTGGCAGCGGGATTCCTTGGAGGAGCACAGATACGCAGTATTTT. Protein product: CALVGSGIPWRSTDTQYF.

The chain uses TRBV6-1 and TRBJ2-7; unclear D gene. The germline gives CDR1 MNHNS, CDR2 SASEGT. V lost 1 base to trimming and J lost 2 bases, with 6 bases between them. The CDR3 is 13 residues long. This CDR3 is CASSEGYTYEQYF. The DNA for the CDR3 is TGTGCCAGCAGTGAAGGGTATACCTACGAGCAGTACTTC.

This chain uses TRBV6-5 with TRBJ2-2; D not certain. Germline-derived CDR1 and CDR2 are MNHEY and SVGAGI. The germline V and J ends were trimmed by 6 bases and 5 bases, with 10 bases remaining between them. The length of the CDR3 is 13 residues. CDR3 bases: TGTGCCAGCAGACTCGACGAGACCGGGGAGCTGTTTTTT. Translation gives CASRLDETGELFF.

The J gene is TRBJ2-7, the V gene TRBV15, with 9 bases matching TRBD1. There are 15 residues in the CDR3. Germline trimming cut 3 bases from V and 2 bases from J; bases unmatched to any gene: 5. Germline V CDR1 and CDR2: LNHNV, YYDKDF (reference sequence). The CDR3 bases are TGTGCCACCAGCAGGACAGGGGGGACGGCCTACGAGCAGTACTTC. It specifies CATSRTGGTAYEQYF.

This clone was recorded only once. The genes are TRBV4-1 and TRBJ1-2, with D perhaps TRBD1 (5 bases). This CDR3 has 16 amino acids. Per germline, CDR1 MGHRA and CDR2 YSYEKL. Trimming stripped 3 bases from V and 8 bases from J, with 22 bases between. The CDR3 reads CASSHGLAGPRGGYTF. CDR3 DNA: TGCGCCAGCAGCCACGGCCTCGCGGGACCCCGCGGAGGCTACACCTTC.